Listed below are T cell receptor beta chains from one sample, sequenced in a study of T cell responses to AZD1222 COVID-19 vaccine. Libraries were prepared by immunoSEQ multiplex PCR; TCRdb keeps only in-frame clonotypes and omits some of them. The sample carries roughly 130,000 clones, 94% recorded once. The starting material was peripheral blood, obtained on day 0 of AZD1222 vaccination. The receptors stem from an adult in good health. CDR3s include the opening cysteine and the closing phenylalanine or tryptophan. The D gene is left open where the match is weak. Size tells how often a clone was seen (once, few, many) or the class of an expanded clone, and some rows leave it out.

-,TRBV11-1,TRBJ2-2,-,TGTGCCAGCAGCTTAATTACTGAGAACACCGGGGAGCTGTTTTTT,CASSLITENTGELFF
-,TRBV5-1,TRBJ1-1,-,TGCGCCAGCAGCTTGGCGGGACGGACCCTGGATGAAGCTTTCTTT,CASSLAGRTLDEAFF
-,TRBV15,TRBJ1-6,-,TGTGCCACCAGCAAGGGACCCCAGGGTCATTCACCCCTCCACTTT,CATSKGPQGHSPLHF
-,TRBV4-3,TRBJ2-3,TRBD2,TGCGCCAGCAGCCAAGATAGTTGGCGGGAGGGAGACACAGATACGCAGTATTTT,CASSQDSWREGDTDTQYF
-,TRBV30,TRBJ2-1,TRBD2,TGTGCCTGGAAGGCGGGAGGGACCAATGAGCAGTTCTTC,CAWKAGGTNEQFF
-,TRBV3-1/TRBV3-2,TRBJ2-1,-,TGTGCCAGCAGCCAGGGTAATGAGCAGTTCTTC,CASSQGNEQFF
once,TRBV5-1,TRBJ2-1,-,TGCGCCAGCCACGAAGGGGGGAGCTCCTACAATGAGCAGTTCTTC,CASHEGGSSYNEQFF
-,TRBV29-1,TRBJ2-7,TRBD1,TGCAGCGCGACACCCAACCACAAGGGACAGGGGGCGCGGGGCGAGCAGTACTTC,CSATPNHKGQGARGEQYF
once,TRBV12-3/TRBV12-4,TRBJ1-2,-,TGTGCCAGCAGTCTCGGGACGGTCTATGGCTACACCTTC,CASSLGTVYGYTF
-,TRBV28,TRBJ1-2,-,TGTGCCAGCATAGGCCCCCGTAGTAACTATGGCTACACCTTC,CASIGPRSNYGYTF
-,TRBV5-6,TRBJ1-1,-,TGTGCCAGCAGCTTGGTCCTGACAGAGTGGACTGAAGCTTTCTTT,CASSLVLTEWTEAFF
-,TRBV28,TRBJ1-2,-,TGTGCCAGCAGTTCGGGATTTAACTATGGCTACACCTTC,CASSSGFNYGYTF
-,TRBV7-9,TRBJ1-2,-,TGTGCCAGCAGCTTAGTGGGGGCTCCTAACTATGGCTACACCTTC,CASSLVGAPNYGYTF
-,TRBV6-4,TRBJ2-3,TRBD2,TGTGCCAGCAGTGACGGGACTAGCGGGAGCACAGATACGCAGTATTTT,CASSDGTSGSTDTQYF
-,TRBV30,TRBJ1-5,-,TGTGCCTGGAGTGTATCTCGTGTCAGCGTCAATAGCAATCAGCCCCAGCATTTT,CAWSVSRVSVNSNQPQHF
-,TRBV19,TRBJ2-7,-,TGTGCCAGTAGTATGCAGGTGTACTCCTACGAGCAGTACTTC,CASSMQVYSYEQYF
-,TRBV24-1,TRBJ2-5,-,TGTGCCACCAGTGATTGGACAGAAGAGACCCAGTACTTC,CATSDWTEETQYF
-,TRBV5-8,TRBJ1-3,-,TGTGCCAGCAGCTCAGGGTTGCGTCTGACTGGAAACACCATATATTTT,CASSSGLRLTGNTIYF
-,TRBV2,TRBJ1-4,-,TGTGCCAGCATCACCCCCGGAGATGAAAAACTGTTTTTT,CASITPGDEKLFF
-,TRBV7-9,TRBJ2-1,-,TGTGCCAGCAGCCCCACTAGTCTCTCCTACAATGAGCAGTTCTTC,CASSPTSLSYNEQFF
-,TRBV6-4,TRBJ2-4,-,TGTGCCAGCAGTGACACCCTAGCCAAAAACATTCAGTACTTC,CASSDTLAKNIQYF
-,TRBV21-1,TRBJ2-1,-,-,CASVARGISSRRYYNEQFF
-,TRBV11-2,TRBJ2-3,TRBD2,TGTGCCAGCAGCTCCGTTTTCGGGAGGGCCGAAGATACGCAGTATTTT,CASSSVFGRAEDTQYF
-,TRBV3-1/TRBV3-2,TRBJ2-5,TRBD2,TGTGCCAGCAGCCAAGAAGGGACTAGCAAGACCCAGTACTTC,CASSQEGTSKTQYF
-,TRBV2,TRBJ1-6,-,TGTGCCAGCAGTGAATATGGGAGGCCCCTCCACTTT,CASSEYGRPLHF
few,TRBV9,TRBJ1-2,-,TGTGCCAGCAGCGCAAACGGGGGCAACTATGGCTACACCTTC,CASSANGGNYGYTF
-,TRBV5-1,TRBJ1-1,-,TGCGCCAGCAGCCCTGTGGTCGGGGGCACTGAAGCTTTCTTT,CASSPVVGGTEAFF
-,TRBV2,TRBJ1-1,-,TGTGCCAGCTGCAACCCCCAGGGACTGAACACTGAAGCTTTCTTT,CASCNPQGLNTEAFF
-,TRBV11-3,TRBJ2-3,TRBD1,TGTGCCAGCAGCCCCGGGACAGGGGGTTTTACGCAGTATTTT,CASSPGTGGFTQYF
-,TRBV27,TRBJ2-1,-,TGTGCCAGCAAGTCCTCAGGTCTAGCGATGGTGGATGAGCAGTTCTTC,CASKSSGLAMVDEQFF
once,TRBV19,TRBJ2-5,TRBD2,TGTGCCAGTAGTATGGGTTCAGCGGGAGGGTCGGGGGAGACCCAGTACTTC,CASSMGSAGGSGETQYF
-,TRBV6-5,TRBJ2-7,TRBD1,TGTGCCAGCAGTTATTATCTCCCGGGACAGGGGTACGAGCAGTACTTC,CASSYYLPGQGYEQYF
-,TRBV4-2,TRBJ2-7,-,TGTGCCAGCAGCCTGACTGGTTACTACGAGCAGTACTTC,CASSLTGYYEQYF
-,TRBV7-8,TRBJ1-1,-,TGTGCCAGCAGCCGGGACCTCCCCCCGAACACTGAAGCTTTCTTT,CASSRDLPPNTEAFF
-,TRBV5-1,TRBJ1-4,TRBD1,TGCGCCAGCAGCTTACAGGGGAATAATGAAAAACTGTTTTTT,CASSLQGNNEKLFF
-,TRBV19,TRBJ1-6,-,TGTGCCAGTAGCCCCCACGGCCAGGATTCACCCCTCCACTTT,CASSPHGQDSPLHF
-,TRBV5-6,TRBJ1-2,-,TGTGCCAGCAGCCTCCGACAGCGACTCCAATATCTGGATTATGGCTACACCTTC,CASSLRQRLQYLDYGYTF